The 2 T cell receptor beta chains below all came from one sample that was sequenced in a study of blood T cell repertoires in COVID-19. This table comes from immunoSEQ multiplex PCR, and its TCRdb copy is limited to in-frame clones, with some not included. The sample shows approximately 300,000 clones, around four fifths of them seen only once. What was sequenced was peripheral blood. The receptor source for this set is a woman in her 50s with active or convalescent COVID-19.

The chain recombines TRBV4-2 with TRBJ2-3, with 7 nucleotides matching TRBD2. J gave up 0 bases and V 0 bases, and 12 bases lay outside the gene matches. The germline V gene encodes CDR1 LGHNA and CDR2 YNFKEQ. This CDR3 region has 19 residues. The CDR3 DNA sequence: TGTGCCAGCAGCCAAGATGGACCTAGCGGAGGTGGTAGCACAGATACGCAGTATTTT. Protein: CASSQDGPSGGGSTDTQYF.

The chain is built from TRBV19 and TRBJ2-2; D gene ambiguous. There are 14 residues in the CDR3. Germline loops: CDR1 LNHDA, CDR2 SQIVND (reference sequence). The V and J ends lost 0 bases and 5 bases respectively, with 7 bases between them. This CDR3 is CASSIDVATGELFF. The CDR3 DNA follows: TGTGCCAGTAGTATAGATGTGGCTACCGGGGAGCTGTTTTTT. The full variable domain, with the rest looked up from reference TRBV19 and TRBJ2-2, is DGGITQSPKYLFRKEGQNVTLSCEQNLNHDAMYWYRQDPGQGLRLIYYSQIVNDFQKGDIAEGYSVSREKKESFPLTVTSAQKNPTAFYLCASSIDVATGELFFGEGSRLTVL.